This T cell receptor beta chain appears in the sequencing data of a study of PD-1 blockade in classical Hodgkin lymphoma. Notes on the study in general: CD4+ TCR diversity rose significantly by C4D1, and CD8+ TCR diversity did not.

Comments on this clone: No antigen is known for it.

The V end lost 4 bases, the J end lost 6 bases, and 12 bases lay between the germline ends. Germline-derived CDR1 and CDR2 are SEHNR and FQNEAQ (reference sequence). CDR3 length equals 14 residues. Every one of the patients relapsed after autologous stem cell transplantation (brentuximab vedotin exposure was variable). Only in-frame clones appear in the TCRdb table, and some are missing; sequencing was by immunoSEQ multiplex PCR. The repertoire holds about 63,000 clones, with approximately 90% as singletons. The origin of this receptor is a human donor with classical Hodgkin lymphoma. The material sequenced was peripheral blood mononuclear cells (PBMCs), taken before the second cycle of nivolumab. The chain recombines TRBV7-9 with TRBJ1-4; weak D call: TRBD1 (5 bases). CDR3 loop: CASSSQGIHEKLFF. CDR3 nucleotide sequence: TGTGCCAGCAGCTCTCAGGGTATTCATGAAAAACTGTTTTTT.